Sequencing of this TCR beta chain was carried out in a study of PD-L1 blockade in urothelial cancer. Time point given: peripheral blood 6 weeks after treatment start. Data came from immunoSEQ multiplex PCR; TCRdb stores just in-frame clones and leaves some out. The sample carries over 40,000 clones, about 88% recorded once. This CDR3 has 14 residues. V trimming: 1 base; J trimming: 7 bases; junction bases outside the gene matches: 4. Germline V gives CDR1 SEHNR, CDR2 FQNEAQ (reference sequence). Sequencing was performed on PBMCs, taken around atezolizumab (anti-PD-L1) treatment. The origin of this receptor is an older man with urothelial cancer. The chain links TRBV7-9 to TRBJ1-2; 9 nucleotides match TRBD1. The chain's CDR3 is CASSLGGQGFGYTF. In nucleotides, the CDR3 is TGTGCCAGCAGCTTAGGGGGACAGGGCTTTGGCTACACCTTC.